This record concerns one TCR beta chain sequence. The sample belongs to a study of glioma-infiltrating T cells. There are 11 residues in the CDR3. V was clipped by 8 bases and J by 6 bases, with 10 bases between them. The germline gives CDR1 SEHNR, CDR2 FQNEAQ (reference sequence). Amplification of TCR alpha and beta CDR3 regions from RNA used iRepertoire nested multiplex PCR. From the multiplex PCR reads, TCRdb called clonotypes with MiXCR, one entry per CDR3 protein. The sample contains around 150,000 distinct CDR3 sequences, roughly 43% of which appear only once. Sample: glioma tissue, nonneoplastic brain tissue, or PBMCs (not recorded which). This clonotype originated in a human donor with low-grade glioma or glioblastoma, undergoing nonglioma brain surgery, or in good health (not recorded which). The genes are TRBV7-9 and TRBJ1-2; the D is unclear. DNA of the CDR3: TGTGCCAGCGCACTAGGGCATGGCTACACCTTC. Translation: CASALGHGYTF.